The 26 T cell receptor beta chains in this list originate from one sample, sequenced in a study of T-cell memory formation after mild COVID-19. TCRdb redid the calling of the 5' RACE reads with MiXCR, one entry per CDR3 protein. This table has roughly 620,000 distinct CDR3 sequences, approximately 19% appearing once. The material sequenced was PBMCs or a T cell subset sorted from them (not recorded which). The origin of the receptors is an adult woman who had mild COVID-19 (a few samples of this study predate the infection). Cell type and time point are not known.

The V gene is TRBV7-6, the J gene TRBJ2-5; maybe TRBD1 (6 bases). Germline loops: CDR1 SGHVS, CDR2 FNYEAQ. This CDR3 comprises 14 residues. The V gene lost 4 bases and the J gene lost 7 bases, with 16 bases spanning the gap. The CDR3 spells CASSSSGAQGTQYF. The CDR3 coding sequence is TGTGCCAGCAGCTCTTCAGGGGCGCAGGGGACCCAGTACTTC. Together with reference TRBV7-6 and TRBJ2-5, the CDR3 gives the full variable domain: GAGVSQSPRYKVTKRGQDVALRCDPISGHVSLYWYRQALGQGPEFLTYFNYEAQQDKSGLPNDRFSAERPEGSISTLTIQRTEQRDSAMYRCASSSSGAQGTQYFGPGTRLLVL.

The rearrangement joins TRBV30 to TRBJ2-7, with 10 bases matching TRBD1. This CDR3 is built from 14 residues. V shed 4 bases and J 5 bases; nucleotides not matched to a gene: 8. The germline V gene encodes CDR1 GTSNPN and CDR2 SVGIG (reference sequence). The CDR3 DNA is TGTGCCTGGAACTTCGGACAGGGGGTCCACGAGCAGTACTTC. It specifies CAWNFGQGVHEQYF. The whole variable domain, filled in from reference TRBV30 and TRBJ2-7, reads SQTIHQWPATLVQPVGSPLSLECTVEGTSNPNLYWYRQAAGRGLQLLFYSVGIGQISSEVPQNLSASRPQDRQFILSSKKLLLSDSGFYLCAWNFGQGVHEQYFGPGTRLTVT.

The gene calls are TRBV20-1 and TRBJ1-1, with D possibly TRBD1 on 6 matching bases. The CDR3 length is 15 residues. Germline CDR1 reads DFQATT; CDR2 reads SNEGSKA (reference sequence). Trimming shortened V by 3 bases and J by 4 bases, and 18 bases separated the two germline ends. CDR3 in DNA: TGCAGTGCTAGTCTGGGGGGGGGCACAAGCACTGAAGCTTTCTTT. Amino acids: CSASLGGGTSTEAFF.

This chain uses TRBV5-1 with TRBJ2-5; unclear D gene. The germline V and J ends were trimmed by 0 bases and 4 bases, with 16 bases remaining between them. Per the germline V gene, CDR1 is SGHRS and CDR2 is YFSETQ. This CDR3 is 16 amino acids long. Here the CDR3 reads CASSLEVGAPAETQYF. As DNA, the CDR3 is TGCGCCAGCAGCTTGGAGGTGGGCGCTCCCGCAGAGACCCAGTACTTC.

This chain links TRBV18 with TRBJ1-2, with 7 bases that match TRBD1. The trim removed 3 bases at V and 2 bases at J, leaving 3 bases unmatched. Germline lookup yields CDR1 KGHSH and CDR2 LQKENI. The CDR3 is 14 amino acids. CDR3 in amino acids: CASSPAGGNYGYTF. The CDR3 DNA is TGTGCCAGCTCACCGGCAGGGGGGAACTATGGCTACACCTTC.

This clonotype was detected many times. The chain joins TRBV12-3 or TRBV12-4 to TRBJ2-5; TRBD2 is a possible D gene (7 bases). The CDR3 is 14 residues long. The germline V and J ends were trimmed by 6 bases and 7 bases, with 18 bases remaining between them. For the CDR3, the DNA is TGTGCCAGCAGCTCGAGGGGGGGGCAGGTGACCCAGTACTTC. Translation: CASSSRGGQVTQYF.

A single count supports this clonotype. The rearrangement uses TRBV7-6 and TRBJ1-5; possible D gene TRBD1, 5 bases. Germline assignment: CDR1 SGHVS and CDR2 FNYEAQ. This CDR3 has 13 amino acids. Between the trimmed V and J ends, which lost 2 bases and 7 bases, there was a span of 9 bases. The DNA of the CDR3 is TGTGCCAGCAGCTTAAGTGGGGCCCAGCCCCAGCATTTT. Its translation is CASSLSGAQPQHF.

V and J are TRBV6-2 or TRBV6-3 and TRBJ2-7; the D gene is possibly TRBD2 (5 bases). The CDR3 covers 15 residues. V was shortened by 7 bases and J by 5 bases, with 21 bases between the two germline ends. CDR1 MNHEY and CDR2 SVGEGT come from the germline V gene. CDR3 residues: CASTENRLAGNEQYF. DNA of the CDR3: TGTGCCAGCACTGAAAACCGGCTAGCCGGCAACGAGCAGTACTTC.

This clonotype showed up many times. At one end the junction does not follow the germline gene, possibly because of a read error. The chain recombines TRBV9 with TRBJ2-1; tentatively, D is TRBD1 (6 bases). CDR1 is SGDLS, CDR2 YYNGEE, per germline. This CDR3 comprises 17 residues. The CDR3 is CASSVLAGGRGRGFMVF. CDR3 sequence (DNA): TGTGCCAGCAGCGTACTAGCAGGAGGCCGGGGCAGGGGATTTATGGTCTTC.

There are a few counts of this clonotype. The gene calls are TRBV27 and TRBJ2-3, with 13 bases that match TRBD2. Germline CDR1 and CDR2: MNHEY and SMNVEV (reference sequence). The CDR3 has 19 residues. The V segment lost 5 bases and the J segment 6 bases; nucleotides outside the gene matches: 17. CDR3 nucleotide sequence: TGTGCCAGCAGTCCTCTTCCGGCACGACTAGCGGGAGGCCTCGATACGCAGTATTTT. Amino acids: CASSPLPARLAGGLDTQYF.

This rearrangement joins TRBV5-1 to TRBJ1-1; weak D call: TRBD1 (6 bases). The germline V gene encodes CDR1 SGHRS and CDR2 YFSETQ. Trimming removed 9 bases from V and 1 base from J, with 16 bases in between. The CDR3 extends over 14 amino acids. CDR3 in amino acids: CATRKGGPNTEAFF. For the CDR3, the DNA is TGCGCCACCCGAAAGGGGGGACCGAACACTGAAGCTTTCTTT.

This clonotype was seen only a few times. The rearrangement joins TRBV29-1 to TRBJ2-7, with 11 nucleotides matching TRBD1. CDR3 length equals 15 residues. The germline CDR1 and CDR2 sequences are SQVTM and ANQGSEA. V lost 3 bases and J lost 2; bases outside the gene matches: 6. The CDR3 DNA sequence: TGCAGCGTTGAGTTACCGGGACAGGGGGCCTACGAGCAGTACTTC. Translated, it gives CSVELPGQGAYEQYF.

The chain carries TRBV6-4 and TRBJ2-1, with 10 bases matching TRBD2. Germline-derived CDR1 and CDR2 are MRHNA and SNTAGT. The CDR3 extends over 15 amino acids. The junction had 4 bases not matched to a gene; V was cut back by 5 bases and J by 3 bases. In DNA, the CDR3 is TGTGCCAGCAGTTTTCTAGCGGGAGTCTACAATGAGCAGTTCTTC. It encodes CASSFLAGVYNEQFF.

The CDR3 DNA sequence: TGTGCCAGCAGTTACTCTACAGGGACCTACACCTTC. The encoded protein is CASSYSTGTYTF. The chain joins TRBV6-5 to TRBJ1-2; maybe TRBD1 (6 bases). The CDR3 totals 12 residues. V shed 0 bases and J shed 10 bases, with 9 bases lying between them. Germline CDR1 reads MNHEY; CDR2 reads SVGAGI.

This clonotype was picked up a small number of times. This chain joins TRBV7-2 and TRBJ1-1; D ambiguous. Germline V gene lookup returns CDR1 SGHTA and CDR2 FQGNSA. CDR3 length: 13 residues. V gave up 3 bases and J gave up 5 bases, with 10 bases separating them. The CDR3 DNA follows: TGTGCCAGCAGCTTCGCCTCGAGAACTGAAGCTTTCTTT. Its translation is CASSFASRTEAFF.

This clonotype was found a few times. The V call is TRBV6-4, the J call TRBJ2-1, with D perhaps matching TRBD1 (6 bases). The germline CDR1 and CDR2 sequences are MRHNA and SNTAGT. Trimming took off 1 base at V and 8 bases at J, with 15 bases between the two ends. The CDR3 is made up of 15 amino acids. CDR3 loop: CASSDFYRERDEQFF. CDR3 bases: TGTGCCAGCAGTGACTTCTACAGGGAGAGAGATGAGCAGTTCTTC.

V is TRBV12-3 or TRBV12-4 and J is TRBJ1-1, with D possibly being TRBD1 (5 bases). Deletions cut 0 bases from V and 4 bases from J, with 12 bases between. The CDR3 length is 15 residues. The CDR3 spells CASSLAGVSSTEAFF. DNA for the CDR3: TGTGCCAGCAGTTTAGCGGGGGTTTCGAGCACTGAAGCTTTCTTT.

This clonotype came up a few times. This chain's CDR3 is CASSGDQGGQYF. The CDR3 region has the DNA TGTGCCAGCAGTGGGGATCAGGGCGGGCAGTACTTC. The chain joins TRBV2 to TRBJ2-7; D possibly corresponds to TRBD1 (5 bases). V was trimmed by 4 bases and J by 9 bases, leaving 13 bases between them. From germline, CDR1 is SNHLY and CDR2 FYNNEI. The CDR3 has 12 residues.

The J gene is TRBJ1-5, the V gene TRBV19; D unresolved. The CDR3 totals 14 residues. The V end lost 1 base, the J end lost 4 bases, and 8 bases lay between the germline ends. Per germline, CDR1 LNHDA and CDR2 SQIVND (reference sequence). CDR3 sequence (DNA): TGTGCCAGTAGTATAGCGGCAGCTAATCAGCCCCAGCATTTT. Translating gives CASSIAAANQPQHF.

The chain has TRBV27 and TRBJ1-1, with D unresolved. The CDR3 length is 13 residues. Trimming cost V 5 bases and J 1 base, with 8 bases left between them. Germline assignment: CDR1 MNHEY and CDR2 SMNVEV (reference sequence). The CDR3, as DNA: TGTGCCAGCAGTCTCAAGAAGAACACTGAAGCTTTCTTT. It codes for CASSLKKNTEAFF.

The V call is TRBV6-4, the J call TRBJ2-5; 8 bases line up with TRBD2. Unmatched junction bases numbered 8, after V lost 3 bases and J lost 5 bases. The CDR3 loop spans 15 amino acids. Germline V gene data show CDR1 as MRHNA and CDR2 as SNTAGT. CDR3 sequence (DNA): TGTGCCAGCAGTGAAGGCGGGGGGCTCCTGGAGACCCAGTACTTC. Residues: CASSEGGGLLETQYF.

The V and J genes are TRBV29-1 and TRBJ1-2; 9 positions match TRBD1. Germline V gene data show CDR1 as SQVTM and CDR2 as ANQGSEA. The CDR3 has 12 residues. Losses at the gene ends were 5 bases for V and 4 bases for J; bases not matched to a gene: 2. CDR3 sequence reads: CSVWGQGYGYTF. CDR3 nucleotides: TGCAGCGTTTGGGGACAGGGCTATGGCTACACCTTC.

There are a few counts of this clonotype. V is TRBV20-1 and J is TRBJ2-1; no clear D. Per the germline V gene, CDR1 is DFQATT and CDR2 is SNEGSKA (reference sequence). This CDR3 region has 11 residues. V lost 4 bases to trimming and J lost 15 bases, with 16 bases between them. This CDR3 is CSATKSSVGFF. Here the CDR3 DNA reads TGCAGTGCTACCAAGAGCTCGGTTGGGTTCTTC.

The J gene is TRBJ2-7, the V gene TRBV11-2, with D perhaps given as TRBD1 or TRBD2 (5 bases each). The CDR3 runs 13 residues. CDR1 is SGHAT and CDR2 is FQNNGV in the germline V gene. The V end lost 7 bases, the J end lost 1 base, and 11 bases lay between the germline ends. The CDR3 spells CASTGTGSYEQYF. In DNA form, the CDR3 reads TGTGCCAGCACCGGGACGGGATCCTACGAGCAGTACTTC.

The chain uses TRBV5-1 and TRBJ2-7; 7 bases line up with TRBD1. Germline CDR1 and CDR2: SGHRS and YFSETQ. Trimming cost V 0 bases and J 0 bases; bases outside gene matches: 6. The length of the CDR3 is 16 residues. The CDR3 nucleotides read TGCGCCAGCAGCTTGGGGACAGGTGATATCTCCTACGAGCAGTACTTC. Protein sequence: CASSLGTGDISYEQYF.

The V call is TRBV5-1, the J call TRBJ2-7; 8 positions agree with TRBD2. CDR1 is SGHRS and CDR2 is YFSETQ in the germline V gene. The CDR3 contains 14 residues. Germline trimming cut 6 bases from V and 4 bases from J; bases unmatched to any gene: 9. The CDR3 here is CASTHGRGGYEQYF. The CDR3 nucleotides are TGCGCCAGCACCCACGGTCGGGGGGGGTACGAGCAGTACTTC.